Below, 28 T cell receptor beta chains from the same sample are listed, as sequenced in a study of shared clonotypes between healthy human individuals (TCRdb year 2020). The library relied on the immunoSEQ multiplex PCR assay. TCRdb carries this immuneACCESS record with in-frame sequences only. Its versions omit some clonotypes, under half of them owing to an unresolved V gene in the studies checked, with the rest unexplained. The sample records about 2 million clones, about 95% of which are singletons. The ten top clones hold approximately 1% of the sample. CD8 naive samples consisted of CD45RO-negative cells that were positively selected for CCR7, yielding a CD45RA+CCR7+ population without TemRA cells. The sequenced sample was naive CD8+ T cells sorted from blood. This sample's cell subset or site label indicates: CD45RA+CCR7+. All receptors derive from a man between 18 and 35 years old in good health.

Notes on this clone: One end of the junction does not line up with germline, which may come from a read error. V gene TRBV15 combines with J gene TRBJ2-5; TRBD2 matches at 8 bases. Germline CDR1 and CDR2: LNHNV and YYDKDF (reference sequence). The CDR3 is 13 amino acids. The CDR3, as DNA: TGTACCACCTCACTAGCGGTCCAAGAGACCCAGTACTTC. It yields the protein CTTSLAVQETQYF.

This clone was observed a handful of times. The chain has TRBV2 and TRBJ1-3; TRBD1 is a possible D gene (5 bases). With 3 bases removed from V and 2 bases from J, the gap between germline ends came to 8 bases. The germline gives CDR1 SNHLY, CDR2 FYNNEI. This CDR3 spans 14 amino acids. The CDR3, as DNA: TGTGCCAGCAGTGAGGACACTCCTGGAAACACCATATATTTT. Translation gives CASSEDTPGNTIYF.

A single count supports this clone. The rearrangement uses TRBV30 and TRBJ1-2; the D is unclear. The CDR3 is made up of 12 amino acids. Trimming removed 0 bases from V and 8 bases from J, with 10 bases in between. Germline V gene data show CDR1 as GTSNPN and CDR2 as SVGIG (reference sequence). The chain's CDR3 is CAWSVFTGGYTF. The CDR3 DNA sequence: TGTGCCTGGAGTGTCTTTACGGGCGGCTACACCTTC.

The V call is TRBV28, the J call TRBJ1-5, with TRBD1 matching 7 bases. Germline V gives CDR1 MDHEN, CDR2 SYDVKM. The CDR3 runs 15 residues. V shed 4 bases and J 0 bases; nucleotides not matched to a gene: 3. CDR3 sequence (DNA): TGTGCCAGCAGTTCGACAGGGAATAGCAATCAGCCCCAGCATTTT. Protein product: CASSSTGNSNQPQHF.

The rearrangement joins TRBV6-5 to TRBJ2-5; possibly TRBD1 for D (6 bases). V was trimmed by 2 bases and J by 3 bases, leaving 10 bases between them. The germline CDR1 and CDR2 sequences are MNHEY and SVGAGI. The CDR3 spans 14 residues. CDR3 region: CASSYTAGEETQYF. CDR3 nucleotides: TGTGCCAGCAGTTACACGGCAGGGGAAGAGACCCAGTACTTC.

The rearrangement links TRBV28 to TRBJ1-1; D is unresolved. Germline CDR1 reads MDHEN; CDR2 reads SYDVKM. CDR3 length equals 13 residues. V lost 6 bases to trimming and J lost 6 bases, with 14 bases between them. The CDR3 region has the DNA TGTGCCAGCAGCACGCCGGACCGGTCTGAAGCTTTCTTT. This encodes CASSTPDRSEAFF.

CDR3 amino acids: CASRYRGQTEAFF. CDR3 sequence (DNA): TGTGCCAGCAGATACAGGGGTCAAACTGAAGCTTTCTTT. The V and J genes are TRBV6-1 and TRBJ1-1; 7 bases fit TRBD1. The trim removed 6 bases at V and 5 bases at J, leaving 6 bases unmatched. In germline, CDR1 is MNHNS, CDR2 SASEGT. This CDR3 is 13 amino acids long.

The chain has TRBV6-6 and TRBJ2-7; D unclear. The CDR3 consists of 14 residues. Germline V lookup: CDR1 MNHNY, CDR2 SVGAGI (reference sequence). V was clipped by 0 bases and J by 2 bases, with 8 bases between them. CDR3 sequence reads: CASSYSGMAYEQYF. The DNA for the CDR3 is TGTGCCAGCAGTTACTCAGGGATGGCCTACGAGCAGTACTTC.

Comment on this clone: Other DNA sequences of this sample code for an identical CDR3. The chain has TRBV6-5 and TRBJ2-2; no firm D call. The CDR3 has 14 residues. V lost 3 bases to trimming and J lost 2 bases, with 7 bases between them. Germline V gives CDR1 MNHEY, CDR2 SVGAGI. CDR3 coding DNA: TGTGCCAGCAGTTATGGCCTCAACACCGGGGAGCTGTTTTTT. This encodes CASSYGLNTGELFF.

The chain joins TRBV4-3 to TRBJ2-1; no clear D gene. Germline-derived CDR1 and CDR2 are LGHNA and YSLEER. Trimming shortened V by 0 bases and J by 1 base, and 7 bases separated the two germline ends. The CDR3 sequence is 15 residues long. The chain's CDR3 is CASSQDPASYNEQFF. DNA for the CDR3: TGCGCCAGCAGCCAAGATCCAGCGTCCTACAATGAGCAGTTCTTC.

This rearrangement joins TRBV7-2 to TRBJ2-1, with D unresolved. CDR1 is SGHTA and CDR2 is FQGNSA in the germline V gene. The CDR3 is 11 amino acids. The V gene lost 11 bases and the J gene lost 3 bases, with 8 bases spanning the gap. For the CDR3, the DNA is TGTGCCTGGCGCCTCTACAATGAGCAGTTCTTC. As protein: CAWRLYNEQFF.

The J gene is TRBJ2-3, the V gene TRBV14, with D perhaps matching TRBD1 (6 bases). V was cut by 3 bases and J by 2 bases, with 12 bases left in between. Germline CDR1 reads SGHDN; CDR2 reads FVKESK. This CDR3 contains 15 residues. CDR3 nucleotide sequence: TGTGCCAGCAGCCACAAACAGGGCTTCACAGATACGCAGTATTTT. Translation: CASSHKQGFTDTQYF.

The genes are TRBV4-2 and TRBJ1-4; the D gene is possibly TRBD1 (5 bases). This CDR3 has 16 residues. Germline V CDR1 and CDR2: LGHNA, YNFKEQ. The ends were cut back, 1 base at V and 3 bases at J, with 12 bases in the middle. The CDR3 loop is CASSQGPGPSNEKLFF. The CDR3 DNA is TGTGCCAGCAGCCAAGGACCGGGACCGTCTAATGAAAAACTGTTTTTT.

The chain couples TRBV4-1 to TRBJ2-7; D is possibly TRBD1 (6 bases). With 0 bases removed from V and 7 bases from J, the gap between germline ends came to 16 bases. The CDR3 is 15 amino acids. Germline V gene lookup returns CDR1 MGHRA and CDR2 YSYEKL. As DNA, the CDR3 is TGCGCCAGCAGCCAAGAGGCAGGGGATCCTTGGGAGCAGTACTTC. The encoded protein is CASSQEAGDPWEQYF.

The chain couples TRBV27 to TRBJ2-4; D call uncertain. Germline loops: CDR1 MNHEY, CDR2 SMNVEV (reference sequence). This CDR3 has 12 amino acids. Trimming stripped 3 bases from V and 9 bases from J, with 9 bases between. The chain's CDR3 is CASSFDGVIQYF. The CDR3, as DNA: TGTGCCAGCAGTTTCGATGGGGTCATTCAGTACTTC.

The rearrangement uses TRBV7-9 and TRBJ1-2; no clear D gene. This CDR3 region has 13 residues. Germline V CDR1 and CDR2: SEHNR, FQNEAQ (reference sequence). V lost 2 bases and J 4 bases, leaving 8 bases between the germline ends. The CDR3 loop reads CASSLIESYGYTF. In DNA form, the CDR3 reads TGTGCCAGCAGCTTAATAGAGTCCTATGGCTACACCTTC.

The chain's CDR3 is CASSLSLGSGEKLFF. In nucleotides, the CDR3 is TGTGCCAGCAGCTTGTCCCTAGGCTCCGGCGAAAAACTGTTTTTT. The J gene is TRBJ1-4, the V gene TRBV5-4, with no clear D. This CDR3 is 15 amino acids long. Germline-derived CDR1 and CDR2 are SGHNT and YYREEE (reference sequence). Trimming pared 1 base from V and 8 bases from J, leaving 15 bases between.

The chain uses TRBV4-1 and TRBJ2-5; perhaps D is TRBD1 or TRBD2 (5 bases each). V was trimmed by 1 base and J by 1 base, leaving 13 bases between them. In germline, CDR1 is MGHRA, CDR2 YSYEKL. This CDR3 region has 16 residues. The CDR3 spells CASSQAGEGIQETQYF. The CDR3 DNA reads TGCGCCAGCAGCCAAGCTGGAGAGGGGATCCAAGAGACCCAGTACTTC.

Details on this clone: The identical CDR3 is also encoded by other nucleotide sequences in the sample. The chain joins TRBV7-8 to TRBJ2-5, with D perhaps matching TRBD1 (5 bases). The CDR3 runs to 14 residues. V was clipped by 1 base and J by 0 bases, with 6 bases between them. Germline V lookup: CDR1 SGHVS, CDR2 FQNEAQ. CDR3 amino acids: CASSLVGDQETQYF. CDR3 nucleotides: TGTGCCAGCAGCTTAGTAGGGGACCAAGAGACCCAGTACTTC.

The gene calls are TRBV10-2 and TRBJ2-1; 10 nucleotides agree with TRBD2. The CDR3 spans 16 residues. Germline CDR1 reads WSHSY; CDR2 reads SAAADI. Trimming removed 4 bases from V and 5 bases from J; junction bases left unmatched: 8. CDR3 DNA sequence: TGCGCCAGCAGTGCCCTACTAGCGGGGCTAGACAATGAGCAGTTCTTC. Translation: CASSALLAGLDNEQFF.

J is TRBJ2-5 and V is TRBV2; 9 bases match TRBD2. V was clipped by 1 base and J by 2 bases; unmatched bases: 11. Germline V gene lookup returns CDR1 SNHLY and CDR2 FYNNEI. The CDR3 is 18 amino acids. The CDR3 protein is CASSEEAAGGPLQETQYF. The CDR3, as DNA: TGTGCCAGCAGTGAAGAGGCCGCGGGGGGGCCCTTACAAGAGACCCAGTACTTC. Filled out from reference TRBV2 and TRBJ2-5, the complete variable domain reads EPEVTQTPSHQVTQMGQEVILRCVPISNHLYFYWYRQILGQKVEFLVSFYNNEISEKSEIFDDQFSVERPDGSNFTLKIRSTKLEDSAMYFCASSEEAAGGPLQETQYFGPGTRLLVL.

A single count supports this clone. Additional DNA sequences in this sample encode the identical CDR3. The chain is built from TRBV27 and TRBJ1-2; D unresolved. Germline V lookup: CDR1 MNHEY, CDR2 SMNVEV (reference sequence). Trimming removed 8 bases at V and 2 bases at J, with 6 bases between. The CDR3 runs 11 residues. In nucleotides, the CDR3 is TGTGCCAGCGGGCGGAACTATGGCTACACCTTC. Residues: CASGRNYGYTF.

The CDR3 loop reads CASSQVQTSQNEQFF. CDR3 in DNA: TGCGCCAGCAGCCAAGTCCAGACTAGCCAAAATGAGCAGTTCTTC. The J gene is TRBJ2-1, the V gene TRBV4-1; 7 nucleotides agree with TRBD2. Germline values: CDR1 MGHRA, CDR2 YSYEKL. The CDR3 spans 15 residues. With 1 base clipped from V and 7 bases from J, the junction kept 7 bases outside the gene matches.

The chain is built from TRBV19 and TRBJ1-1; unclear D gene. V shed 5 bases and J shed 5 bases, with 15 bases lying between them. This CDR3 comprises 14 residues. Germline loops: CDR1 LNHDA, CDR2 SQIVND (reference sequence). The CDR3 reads CASSASQDLTEAFF. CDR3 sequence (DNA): TGTGCCAGTAGTGCTTCTCAGGATTTAACTGAAGCTTTCTTT.

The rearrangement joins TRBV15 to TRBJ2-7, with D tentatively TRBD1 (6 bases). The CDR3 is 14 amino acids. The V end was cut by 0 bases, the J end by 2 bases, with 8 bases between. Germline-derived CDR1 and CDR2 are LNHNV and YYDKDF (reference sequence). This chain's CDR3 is CATSREGATYEQYF. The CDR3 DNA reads TGTGCCACCAGCAGAGAGGGGGCCACCTACGAGCAGTACTTC.

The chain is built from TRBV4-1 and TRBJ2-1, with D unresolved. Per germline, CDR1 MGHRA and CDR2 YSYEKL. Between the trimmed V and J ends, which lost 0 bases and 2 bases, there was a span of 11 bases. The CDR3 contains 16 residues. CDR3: CASSQDTQYTYNEQFF. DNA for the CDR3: TGCGCCAGCAGCCAAGATACCCAGTATACCTACAATGAGCAGTTCTTC.

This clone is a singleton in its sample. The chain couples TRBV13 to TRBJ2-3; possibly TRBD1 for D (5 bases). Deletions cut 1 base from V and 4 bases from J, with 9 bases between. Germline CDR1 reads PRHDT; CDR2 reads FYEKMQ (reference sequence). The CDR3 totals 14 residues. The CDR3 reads CASSLVGVADTQYF. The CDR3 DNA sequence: TGTGCCAGCAGCTTAGTAGGGGTCGCAGATACGCAGTATTTT.

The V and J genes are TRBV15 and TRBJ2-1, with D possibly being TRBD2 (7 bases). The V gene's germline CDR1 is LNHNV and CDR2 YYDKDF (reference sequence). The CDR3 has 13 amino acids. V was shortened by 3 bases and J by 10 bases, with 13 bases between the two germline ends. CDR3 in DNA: TGTGCCACCAGCAGGGGGGGGGCTGCAGAGCAGTTCTTC. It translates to CATSRGGAAEQFF. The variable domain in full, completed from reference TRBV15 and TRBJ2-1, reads DAMVIQNPRYQVTQFGKPVTLSCSQTLNHNVMYWYQQKSSQAPKLLFHYYDKDFNNEADTPDNFQSRRPNTSFCFLDIRSPGLGDTAMYLCATSRGGAAEQFFGPGTRLTVL.